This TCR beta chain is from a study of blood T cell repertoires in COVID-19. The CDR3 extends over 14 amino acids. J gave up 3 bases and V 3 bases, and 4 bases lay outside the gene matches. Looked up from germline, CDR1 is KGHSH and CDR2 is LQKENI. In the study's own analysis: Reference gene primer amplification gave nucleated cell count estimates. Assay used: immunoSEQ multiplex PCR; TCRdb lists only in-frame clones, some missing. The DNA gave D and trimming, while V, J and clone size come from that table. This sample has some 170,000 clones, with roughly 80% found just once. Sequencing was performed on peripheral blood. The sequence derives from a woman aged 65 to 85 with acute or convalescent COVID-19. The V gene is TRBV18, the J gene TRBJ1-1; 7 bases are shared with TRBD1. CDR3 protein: CASSPPTGHTEAFF. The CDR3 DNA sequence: TGTGCCAGCTCACCCCCGACAGGGCACACTGAAGCTTTCTTT.